The clone carrying this T cell receptor beta chain showed up just a few times. As yet, its antigen is unknown. The ends were cut back, 5 bases at V and 0 bases at J, with 7 bases in the middle. The CDR3 has 14 residues. CDR1 is MNHEY, CDR2 SMNVEV, per germline (reference sequence). These data are taken from a study of glioma-infiltrating T cells. Study-wide background: Glioblastomas were WHO grade IV, sampled at first diagnosis; low-grade were grade II. General observations from the study: Non-neoplastic patients had below-expected tissue-blood divergence, while all gliomas exceeded expectation. A blood CDR3 motif signature was depleted in highly divergent patients.

Using RNA template, CDR3s of TCR alpha and beta were amplified with iRepertoire arm-PCR. Input was 100-400 ng of tissue mRNA or PBMC total RNA. Via MiXCR, TCRdb re-called the multiplex PCR reads, giving one row per CDR3 protein. Of more than 350,000 distinct CDR3 sequences listed, about two fifths are singletons. The TCR sequence derives from a human donor with low-grade glioma or glioblastoma, undergoing nonglioma brain surgery, or in good health (not recorded which). The chain uses TRBV27 and TRBJ1-4; D not resolved. The sequencing input was glioma tissue, nonneoplastic brain tissue, or PBMCs (not recorded which). DNA of the CDR3: TGTGCCAGCAGTCACAGAGCAACTAATGAAAAACTGTTTTTT. Protein product: CASSHRATNEKLFF. Looking up the rest from reference TRBV27 and TRBJ1-4 gives the full variable domain: EAQVTQNPRYLITVTGKKLTVTCSQNMNHEYMSWYRQDPGLGLRQIYYSMNVEVTDKGDVPEGYKVSRKEKRNFPLILESPSPNQTSLYFCASSHRATNEKLFFGSGTQLSVL.